Reported below is one T cell receptor beta chain. Study processing details: Estimation of nucleated cell counts was performed using reference gene primer amplification. Sequencing was performed with immunoSEQ multiplex PCR; in TCRdb, only in-frame clones are kept and a portion is missing. The V and J calls and the clone size are those of that table, but D and trimming were determined from the DNA. The sample holds 160,000 or so clones, about 90% seen once. The data belong to a study of blood T cell repertoires in COVID-19. Overall study: The samples span acute and convalescent COVID-19 from the United States, Italy and Spain.

Sequencing used peripheral blood. This TCR derives from a woman in her 70s with acute or convalescent COVID-19.

DNA for the CDR3: TGCGCCAGCAGTGAGAGACAGGGGTACACTGAAGCTTTCTTT. Translation: CASSERQGYTEAFF. The genes are TRBV10-1 and TRBJ1-1; the match to TRBD1 covers 8 bases. Germline loops: CDR1 WNHNN, CDR2 SYGVQD (reference sequence). Unmatched junction bases numbered 2, after V lost 2 bases and J lost 3 bases. The CDR3 runs to 14 residues.